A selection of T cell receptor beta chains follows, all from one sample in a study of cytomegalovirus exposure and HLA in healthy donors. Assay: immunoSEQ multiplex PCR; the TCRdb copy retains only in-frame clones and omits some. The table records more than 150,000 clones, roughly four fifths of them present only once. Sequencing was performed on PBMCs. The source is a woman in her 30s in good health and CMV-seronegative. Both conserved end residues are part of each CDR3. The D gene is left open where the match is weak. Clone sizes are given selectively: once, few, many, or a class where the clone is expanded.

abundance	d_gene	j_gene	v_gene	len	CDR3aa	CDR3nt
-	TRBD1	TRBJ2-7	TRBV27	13	CASSRDRDYEQYF	TGTGCCAGCAGCCGGGACAGGGACTACGAGCAGTACTTC
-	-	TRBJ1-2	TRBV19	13	CASSIELNYGYTF	TGTGCCAGTAGTATTGAGCTTAACTATGGCTACACCTTC
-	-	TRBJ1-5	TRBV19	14	CASSIAVSNQPQHF	TGTGCCAGTAGTATAGCAGTTAGCAATCAGCCCCAGCATTTT
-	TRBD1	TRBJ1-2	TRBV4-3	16	CASSQDVTGAGYGYTF	TGCGCCAGCAGCCAAGATGTGACAGGGGCTGGCTATGGCTACACCTTC
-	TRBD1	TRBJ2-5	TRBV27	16	CASSAGTGEVGETQYF	TGTGCCAGCAGTGCCGGGACAGGGGAAGTAGGGGAGACCCAGTACTTC
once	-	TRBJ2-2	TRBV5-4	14	CASYNRGNTGELFF	TGTGCCAGCTATAACCGGGGGAACACCGGGGAGCTGTTTTTT
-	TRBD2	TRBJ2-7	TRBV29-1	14	CSVGEVAGAVEQYF	TGCAGCGTTGGAGAAGTGGCGGGAGCTGTCGAGCAGTACTTC
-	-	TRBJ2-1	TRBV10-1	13	CASSEQVYNEQFF	TGCGCCAGTTCAGAACAGGTTTACAATGAGCAGTTCTTC
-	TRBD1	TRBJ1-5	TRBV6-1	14	CASSDRGSNQPQHF	TGTGCCAGCAGTGACAGGGGGAGCAATCAGCCCCAGCATTTT
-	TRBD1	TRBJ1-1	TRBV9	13	CASSGEGQGEAFF	TGTGCCAGCAGCGGGGAAGGACAGGGTGAAGCTTTCTTT
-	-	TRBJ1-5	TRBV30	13	CAWRGQNNQPQHF	TGTGCCTGGAGGGGGCAGAACAATCAGCCCCAGCATTTT
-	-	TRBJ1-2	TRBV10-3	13	CAISESQGRGYTF	TGTGCCATCAGTGAATCGCAGGGCCGGGGCTACACCTTC
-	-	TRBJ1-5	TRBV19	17	CASSIMSRARRSQPQHF	TGTGCCAGTAGTATAATGAGCAGGGCCAGAAGGAGTCAGCCCCAGCATTTT
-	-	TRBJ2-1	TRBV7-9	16	CASSLGGSSNTNEQFF	TGTGCCAGCAGCTTAGGAGGTTCAAGTAACACGAATGAGCAGTTCTTC
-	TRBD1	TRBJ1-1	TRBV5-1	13	CASSLGTGEFAFF	TGCGCCAGCAGCTTGGGGACAGGGGAGTTCGCTTTCTTT
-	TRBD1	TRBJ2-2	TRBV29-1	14	CSVKDRGYTGELFF	TGCAGCGTTAAGGACAGGGGGTACACCGGGGAGCTGTTTTTT
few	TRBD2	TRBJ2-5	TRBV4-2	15	CASSRGGGEVETQYF	TGTGCCAGCAGTCGGGGTGGGGGGGAGGTTGAGACCCAGTACTTC
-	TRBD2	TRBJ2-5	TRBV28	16	CASSFRASGVPETQYF	TGTGCCAGCAGTTTTCGAGCTAGCGGGGTTCCAGAGACCCAGTACTTC
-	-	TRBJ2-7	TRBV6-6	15	CASSRPRGGTYEQYF	TGTGCCAGCAGTCGGCCTCGGGGCGGGACGTACGAGCAGTACTTC
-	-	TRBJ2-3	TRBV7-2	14	CASSFRGGTDTQYF	TGTGCCAGCAGCTTCAGGGGTGGGACAGATACGCAGTATTTT
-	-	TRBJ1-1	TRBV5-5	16	CASSLVGGAQSTEAFF	TGTGCCAGCAGCTTGGTGGGGGGGGCGCAGAGCACTGAAGCTTTCTTT
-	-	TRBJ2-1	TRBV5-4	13	CASSLWSAPKQFF	TGTGCCAGCAGCTTGTGGAGCGCTCCCAAGCAGTTCTTC
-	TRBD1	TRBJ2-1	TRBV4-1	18	CASSQDGGDRVSYNEQFF	TGCGCCAGCAGCCAAGATGGGGGTGACAGGGTTAGCTACAATGAGCAGTTCTTC
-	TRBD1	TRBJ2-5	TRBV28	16	CASSLKQGALGETQYF	TGTGCCAGCAGTTTAAAACAGGGGGCTCTCGGGGAGACCCAGTACTTC
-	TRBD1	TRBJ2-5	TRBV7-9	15	CASSTPETGEETQYF	TGTGCCAGCAGTACACCCGAGACAGGGGAAGAGACCCAGTACTTC
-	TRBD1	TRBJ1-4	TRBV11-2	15	CASSLGDRDNEKLFF	TGTGCCAGCAGCTTGGGGGACAGGGATAATGAAAAACTGTTTTTT
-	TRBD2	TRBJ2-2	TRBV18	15	CASSPPSGGTGELFF	TGTGCCAGCTCACCCCCTAGCGGGGGGACCGGGGAGCTGTTTTTT
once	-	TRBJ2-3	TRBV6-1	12	CASTGDTDTQYF	TGTGCCAGTACGGGTGACACAGATACGCAGTATTTT
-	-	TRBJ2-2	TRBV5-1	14	CASRSPRNTGELFF	TGCGCCAGCAGGTCGCCGAGGAACACCGGGGAGCTGTTTTTT
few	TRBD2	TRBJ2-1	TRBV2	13	CASSEGGLAEQFF	TGTGCCAGCAGTGAAGGAGGACTAGCGGAGCAGTTCTTC
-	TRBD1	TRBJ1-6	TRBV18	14	CASSQDRDNSPLHF	TGTGCCAGCTCACAGGACAGGGACAATTCACCCCTCCACTTT
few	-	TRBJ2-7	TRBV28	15	CASSPRRGGTYEQYF	TGTGCCAGCAGTCCTCGTCGGGGCGGGACGTACGAGCAGTACTTC
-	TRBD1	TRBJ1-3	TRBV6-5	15	CASSLRDSSGNTIYF	TGTGCCAGCAGCCTCCGGGACAGCTCTGGAAACACCATATATTTT
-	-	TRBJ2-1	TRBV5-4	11	CASSLGGEQFF	TGTGCCAGCAGCTTAGGGGGTGAGCAGTTCTTC
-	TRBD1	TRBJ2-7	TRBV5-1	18	CASSTRDRGLIYQSEQYF	TGCGCCAGCAGCACCCGGGACAGGGGGCTGATCTATCAAAGCGAGCAGTACTTC
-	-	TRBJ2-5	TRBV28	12	CATRQSQETQYF	TGTGCCACTAGACAGTCTCAAGAGACCCAGTACTTC
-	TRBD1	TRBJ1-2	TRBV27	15	CASSETGTAISGYTF	TGTGCCAGCAGCGAGACCGGGACAGCAATTTCTGGCTACACCTTC
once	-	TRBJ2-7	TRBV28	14	CASKSGGVAPEQYF	TGTGCCAGCAAGAGTGGCGGAGTCGCCCCCGAGCAGTACTTC
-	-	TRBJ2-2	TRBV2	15	CASRGQGGPTGELFF	TGTGCCAGCAGAGGGCAGGGGGGACCCACCGGGGAGCTGTTTTTT
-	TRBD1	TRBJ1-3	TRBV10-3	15	CAIRTGTGSGNTIYF	TGTGCCATCAGGACCGGGACAGGCTCTGGAAACACCATATATTTT
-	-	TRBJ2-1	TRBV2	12	CASSYQGHEQFF	TGTGCCAGCAGTTACCAGGGTCACGAGCAGTTCTTC
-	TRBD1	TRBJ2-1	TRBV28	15	CASRRQGSNYNEQFF	TGTGCCAGCCGCAGACAGGGTTCCAATTACAATGAGCAGTTCTTC
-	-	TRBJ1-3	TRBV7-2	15	CASSLGTASGNTIYF	TGTGCCAGCAGCTTAGGCACAGCCTCTGGAAACACCATATATTTT
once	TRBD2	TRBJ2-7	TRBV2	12	CASGTSQYEQYF	TGTGCCAGCGGGACTAGCCAGTACGAGCAGTACTTC
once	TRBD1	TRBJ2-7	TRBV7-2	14	CASSYDRGPYEQYF	TGTGCCAGCAGCTATGACAGGGGCCCCTACGAGCAGTACTTC
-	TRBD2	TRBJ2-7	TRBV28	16	CASSFAAGTRFDEQYF	TGTGCCAGCAGTTTCGCCGCCGGGACTAGATTCGACGAGCAGTACTTC